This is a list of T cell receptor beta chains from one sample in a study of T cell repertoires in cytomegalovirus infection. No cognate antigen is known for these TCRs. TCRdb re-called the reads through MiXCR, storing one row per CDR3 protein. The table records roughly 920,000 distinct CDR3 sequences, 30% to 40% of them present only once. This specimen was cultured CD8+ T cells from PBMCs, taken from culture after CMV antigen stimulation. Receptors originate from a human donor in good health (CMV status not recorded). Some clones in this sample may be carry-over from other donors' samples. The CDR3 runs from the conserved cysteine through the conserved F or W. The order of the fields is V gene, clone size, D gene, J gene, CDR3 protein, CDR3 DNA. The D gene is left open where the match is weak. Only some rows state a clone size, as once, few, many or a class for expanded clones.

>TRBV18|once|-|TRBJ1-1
CASSPVSNTEAFF
TGTGCCAGCTCACCAGTGAGTAACACTGAAGCTTTCTTT
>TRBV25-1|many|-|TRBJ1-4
CASSPTNADVINEKLFF
TGTGCCAGCAGTCCCACAAACGCCGACGTCATAAACGAAAAACTGTTTTTT
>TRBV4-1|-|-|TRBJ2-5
CASSQLEQNQETQYF
TGCGCCAGCAGCCAGCTTGAACAGAACCAAGAGACCCAGTACTTC
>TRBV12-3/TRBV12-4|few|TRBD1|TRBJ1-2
CASSRQGPLSGYTF
TGTGCCAGCAGTCGACAGGGCCCCTTGAGCGGCTACACCTTC
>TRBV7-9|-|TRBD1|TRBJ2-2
CASSPPRADRAAGELFF
TGTGCCAGCAGCCCCCCGCGAGCAGACAGGGCTGCCGGGGAGCTGTTTTTT
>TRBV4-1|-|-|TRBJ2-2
CASTPWGAAPSNTGELFF
TGCGCCAGCACCCCGTGGGGGGCGGCACCTTCGAACACCGGGGAGCTGTTTTTT
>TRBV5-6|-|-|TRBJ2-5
CASSRINQETQCF
TGTGCCAGCAGCCGAATCAACCAAGAGACCCAGTGCTTC
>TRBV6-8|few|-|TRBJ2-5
CASSYLARTQITETQYF
TGTGCCAGCAGTTATTTAGCTCGCACTCAGATAACGGAGACCCAGTACTTC
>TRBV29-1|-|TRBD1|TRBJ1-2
CSVETGTGYGYTF
TGCAGCGTTGAGACCGGGACAGGGTATGGCTACACCTTC
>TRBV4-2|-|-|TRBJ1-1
CASSHSGGDEAFF
TGTGCCAGCAGCCATTCGGGGGGGGATGAAGCTTTCTTT
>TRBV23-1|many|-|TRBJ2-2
CAIRTANTGELFF
TGCGCCATTCGGACGGCAAACACCGGGGAGCTGTTTTTT
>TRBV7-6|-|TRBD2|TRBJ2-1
CASSRLAGGPGEQFF
TGTGCCAGCAGCCGACTAGCGGGGGGGCCGGGTGAGCAGTTCTTC
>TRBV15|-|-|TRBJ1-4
CATSRDRGQVEKLFF
TGTGCCACCAGCAGAGATCGAGGGCAGGTTGAAAAACTGTTTTTT
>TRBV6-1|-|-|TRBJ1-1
CATLKGSLYTEAFF
TGTGCCACCCTCAAGGGCAGCCTTTACACTGAAGCTTTCTTT
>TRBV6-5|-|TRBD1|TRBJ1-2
CATTRDRGYSYGYTF
TGTGCCACCACCCGGGACAGGGGGTATAGCTATGGCTACACCTTC
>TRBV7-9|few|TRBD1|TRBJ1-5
CASSLGTGGSQPQHF
TGTGCCAGCAGCTTAGGGACAGGGGGCAGTCAGCCCCAGCATTTT
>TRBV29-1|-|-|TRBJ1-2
CSVYGDPTGLLDGYTF
TGCAGCGTTTATGGCGACCCGACAGGCCTCCTGGATGGCTACACCTTC
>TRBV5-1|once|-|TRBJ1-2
CASSEDINYGYTF
TGCGCCAGCAGCGAAGACATCAACTATGGCTACACCTTC
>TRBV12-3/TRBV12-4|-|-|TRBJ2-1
CASSFSSFTYNEQFF
TGTGCCAGCAGTTTCTCCTCATTCACCTACAATGAGCAGTTCTTC
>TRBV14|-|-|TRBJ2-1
CASSQGSWGSGGLYEQFF
TGTGCCAGCAGCCAAGGTTCTTGGGGGTCGGGCGGATTGTATGAGCAGTTCTTC
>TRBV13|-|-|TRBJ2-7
CASSFGDSSYEQYF
TGTGCCAGCAGCTTCGGGGACTCCTCCTACGAGCAGTACTTC
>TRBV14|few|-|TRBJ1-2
CASSQDRGAGYGYTF
TGTGCCAGCAGCCAAGACCGGGGGGCCGGGTATGGCTACACCTTC
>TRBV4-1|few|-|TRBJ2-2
CASSQPPVGTGELFF
TGCGCCAGCAGCCAGCCCCCCGTAGGGACCGGGGAGCTGTTTTTT
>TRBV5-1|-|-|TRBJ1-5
CASSLLDSYSNQPQHF
TGCGCCAGCAGCTTGCTGGACAGCTATAGCAATCAGCCCCAGCATTTT
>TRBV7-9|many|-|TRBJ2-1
CASTPAWGHEQFF
TGTGCCAGCACCCCCGCTTGGGGCCATGAGCAGTTCTTC
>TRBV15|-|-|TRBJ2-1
CATSESRGWNEQFF
TGTGCCACCAGCGAGTCGCGGGGATGGAATGAGCAGTTCTTC
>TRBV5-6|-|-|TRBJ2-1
CASSQNRDIRPNEQFF
TGTGCCAGCAGCCAGAACCGGGACATAAGGCCCAATGAGCAGTTCTTC
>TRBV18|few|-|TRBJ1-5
CASSPSRDQPQHF
TGTGCCAGCTCACCATCAAGGGATCAGCCCCAGCATTTT
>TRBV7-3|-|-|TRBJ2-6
CASSFWPSPGANVLTF
TGTGCCAGCAGCTTCTGGCCCAGTCCTGGGGCCAACGTCCTGACTTTC
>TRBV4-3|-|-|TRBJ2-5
CASSQGLGTLETQYF
TGCGCCAGCAGCCAAGGCTTGGGAACATTGGAGACCCAGTACTTC
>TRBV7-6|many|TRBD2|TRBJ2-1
CASSVTSGGYNEQFF
TGTGCCAGCAGCGTTACTAGCGGGGGGTATAATGAGCAGTTCTTC
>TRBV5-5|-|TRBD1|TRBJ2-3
CASSGGTGGAGDTQYF
TGTGCCAGCAGCGGGGGGACAGGGGGCGCAGGGGATACGCAGTATTTT
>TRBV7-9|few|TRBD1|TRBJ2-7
CASSLVVLGTANEQYF
TGTGCCAGCAGCTTAGTAGTTCTCGGGACAGCGAACGAGCAGTACTTC
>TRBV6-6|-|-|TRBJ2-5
CASTLGEYGTQYF
TGTGCCAGTACCCTGGGGGAATATGGGACCCAGTACTTC
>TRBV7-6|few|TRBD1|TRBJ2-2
CASSQRTGADGELFF
TGTGCTAGCAGCCAAAGGACAGGGGCGGACGGGGAGCTGTTTTTT
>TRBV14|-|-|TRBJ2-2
CASSPQEGATNTGELFF
TGTGCCAGCAGCCCGCAGGAGGGGGCTACGAACACCGGGGAGCTGTTTTTT
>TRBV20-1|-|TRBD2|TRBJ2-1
CSAREVAGSSYNEQFF
TGCAGTGCTAGAGAGGTAGCGGGGAGCTCCTACAATGAGCAGTTCTTC
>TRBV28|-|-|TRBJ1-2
CASSLRAGFSLDGYTF
TGTGCCAGCAGTTTAAGGGCAGGGTTTTCCCTTGATGGCTACACCTTC
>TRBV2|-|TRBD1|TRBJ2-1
CASSNPQGDRSILSYNEQFF
TGTGCCAGCAGTAACCCCCAGGGGGACAGAAGCATACTCTCCTACAATGAGCAGTTCTTC
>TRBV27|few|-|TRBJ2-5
CASSLTAQETQYF
TGTGCCAGCAGTTTAACAGCCCAAGAGACCCAGTACTTC
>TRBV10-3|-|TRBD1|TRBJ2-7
CAISEDRDRSSYEQYF
TGTGCCATCAGTGAGGACCGGGACAGGAGCTCCTACGAGCAGTACTTC
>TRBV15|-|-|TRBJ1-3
CATSRDKRQKNLAGTDTIYF
TGTGCCACCAGCAGAGATAAGAGACAGAAGAACTTAGCGGGCACAGACACCATATATTTT
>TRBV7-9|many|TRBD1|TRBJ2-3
CASSAGQGARDTQYF
TGTGCCAGCAGCGCGGGACAGGGGGCGAGGGATACGCAGTATTTT
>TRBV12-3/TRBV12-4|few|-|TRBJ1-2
CASTPGRVGIYGYTF
TGTGCCAGCACCCCGGGCAGGGTAGGAATCTATGGCTACACCTTC
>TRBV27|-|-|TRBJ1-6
CASTADNSPLHF
TGTGCCAGCACGGCGGACAATTCACCCCTCCACTTT
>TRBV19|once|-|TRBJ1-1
CASTPGPVMNTEAFF
TGTGCCAGTACTCCCGGTCCGGTCATGAACACTGAAGCTTTCTTT
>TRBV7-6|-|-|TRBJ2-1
CASSPRTEYNEQFF
TGTGCCAGCAGCCCGCGGACAGAATACAATGAGCAGTTCTTC